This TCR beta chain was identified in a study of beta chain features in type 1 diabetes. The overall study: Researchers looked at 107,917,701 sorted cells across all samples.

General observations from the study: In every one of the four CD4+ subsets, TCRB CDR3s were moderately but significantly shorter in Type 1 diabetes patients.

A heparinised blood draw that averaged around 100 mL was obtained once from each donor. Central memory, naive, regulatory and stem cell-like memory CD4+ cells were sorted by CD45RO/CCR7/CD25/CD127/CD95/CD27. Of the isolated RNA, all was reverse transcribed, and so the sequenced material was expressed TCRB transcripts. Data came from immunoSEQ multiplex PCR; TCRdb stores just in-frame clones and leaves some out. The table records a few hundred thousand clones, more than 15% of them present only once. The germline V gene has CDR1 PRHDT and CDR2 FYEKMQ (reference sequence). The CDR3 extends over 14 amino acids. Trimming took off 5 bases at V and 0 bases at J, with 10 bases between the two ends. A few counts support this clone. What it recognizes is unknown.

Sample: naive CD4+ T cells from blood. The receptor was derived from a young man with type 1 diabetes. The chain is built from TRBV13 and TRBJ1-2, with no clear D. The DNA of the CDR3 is TGTGCCAGCAGCCGACTTGGAGCTAACTATGGCTACACCTTC. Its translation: CASSRLGANYGYTF.